The clone carrying this T cell receptor beta chain was observed a handful of times. V lost 0 bases to trimming and J lost 7 bases, with 17 bases between them. Germline-derived CDR1 and CDR2 are LGHDT and YNNKEL (reference sequence). This CDR3 is built from 16 residues. This record belongs to a study of identical twins. MiXCR, run by TCRdb on the 5' RACE reads, gives a single entry per CDR3 protein. The sample has 250,000 or so distinct CDR3 sequences; about 7.5% are singletons. These same records also appear under a second study, on yellow fever vaccine responses in identical twins.

Sequencing was carried out using CD8+ T cells sorted from blood. The clonotype comes from a woman between 18 and 29 years old in good health. The rearrangement links TRBV3-1 to TRBJ2-3; no clear D. In nucleotides, the CDR3 is TGTGCCAGCAGCCAAGAGTACGGGCTCCCTGGGAATACGCAGTATTTT. Protein: CASSQEYGLPGNTQYF.